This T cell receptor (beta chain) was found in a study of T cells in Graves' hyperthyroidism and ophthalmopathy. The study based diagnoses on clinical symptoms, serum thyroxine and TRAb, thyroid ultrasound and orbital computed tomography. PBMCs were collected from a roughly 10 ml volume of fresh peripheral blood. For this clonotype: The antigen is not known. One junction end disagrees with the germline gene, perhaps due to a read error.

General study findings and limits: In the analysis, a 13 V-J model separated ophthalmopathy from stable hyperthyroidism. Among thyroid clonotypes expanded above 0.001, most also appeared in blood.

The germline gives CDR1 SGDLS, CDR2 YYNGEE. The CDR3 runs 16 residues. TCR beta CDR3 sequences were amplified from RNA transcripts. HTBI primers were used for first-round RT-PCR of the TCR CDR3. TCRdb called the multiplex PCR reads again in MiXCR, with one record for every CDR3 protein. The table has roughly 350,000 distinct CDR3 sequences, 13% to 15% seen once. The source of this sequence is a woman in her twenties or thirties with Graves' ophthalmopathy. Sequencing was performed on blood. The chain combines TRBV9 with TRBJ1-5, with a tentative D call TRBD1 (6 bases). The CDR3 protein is CASSAGAAGINQPQRF. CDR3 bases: TGTGCCAGCAGCGCGGGGGCGGCGGGGATCAATCAGCCCCAGCGTTTT.